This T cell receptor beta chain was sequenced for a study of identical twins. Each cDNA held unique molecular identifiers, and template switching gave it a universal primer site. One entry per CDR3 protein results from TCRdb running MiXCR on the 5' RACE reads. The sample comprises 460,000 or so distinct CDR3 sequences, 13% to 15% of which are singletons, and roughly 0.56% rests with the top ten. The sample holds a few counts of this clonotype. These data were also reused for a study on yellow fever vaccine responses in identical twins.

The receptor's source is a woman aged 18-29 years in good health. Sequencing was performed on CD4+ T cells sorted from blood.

The CDR3 DNA sequence: TGTGCCAGCAGTGAACGCCAGGGTCTCGAGCAGTACTTC. Encoded protein: CASSERQGLEQYF. V is TRBV2 and J is TRBJ2-7, with a possible D match to TRBD1 (5 bases). The ends were cut back, 2 bases at V and 6 bases at J, with 11 bases in the middle. There are 13 residues in the CDR3. Germline-derived CDR1 and CDR2 are SNHLY and FYNNEI.